This T cell receptor (beta chain) stems from a study of blood T cell repertoires in COVID-19. This CDR3 has 13 residues. Per germline, CDR1 SGHRS and CDR2 YFSETQ. Deletions cut 1 base from V and 4 bases from J, with 8 bases between. Profiling relied on immunoSEQ multiplex PCR, and the TCRdb table lists in-frame clones only, not all of them. The sample includes roughly 200,000 clones, around 84% of them seen just once. The receptor was isolated from a human donor in a cohort sampled during active COVID-19. The V and J genes are TRBV5-1 and TRBJ1-1; no clear D. The specimen was peripheral blood. Here the CDR3 reads CASSLLSGTEAFF. As DNA, the CDR3 is TGCGCCAGCAGCTTGTTATCGGGCACTGAAGCTTTCTTT.